Listed below are T cell receptor beta chains from one sample, sequenced in a study of cytomegalovirus exposure and HLA in healthy donors. Libraries were prepared by immunoSEQ multiplex PCR; TCRdb keeps only in-frame clonotypes and omits some of them. The sample has 100,000 to 150,000 clones; over 60% are singletons. What was sequenced was PBMCs. The receptor set was obtained from a human donor in good health. Both conserved end residues are part of each CDR3. The D gene is left open where the match is weak. For some rows the clone size is stated as once, few or many, or as a class when expanded; others skip it.

size	V	D	J	CDR3	DNA
-	TRBV6-5	-	TRBJ2-2	CASSYQWKGAGELFF	TGTGCCAGCAGTTACCAGTGGAAGGGGGCCGGGGAGCTGTTTTTT
-	TRBV5-1	-	TRBJ2-3	CASSLYGGGLEDTQYF	TGCGCCAGCAGCTTGTATGGGGGGGGGCTTGAGGATACGCAGTATTTT
-	TRBV27	-	TRBJ2-5	CASSSQIQETQYF	TGTGCCAGCAGCTCTCAGATCCAAGAGACCCAGTACTTC
-	TRBV5-1	TRBD1	TRBJ1-2	CASSFSWDRNYGYTF	TGCGCCAGCAGCTTTTCGTGGGACAGGAACTATGGCTACACCTTC
-	TRBV7-8	-	TRBJ2-2	CASSSFSSNTGELFF	TGTGCCAGCAGCTCCTTCAGTTCGAACACCGGGGAGCTGTTTTTT
-	TRBV5-1	TRBD1	TRBJ2-3	CASSPGTEVTDTQYF	TGCGCCAGCAGCCCCGGGACAGAAGTCACAGATACGCAGTATTTT
-	TRBV5-1	TRBD1	TRBJ2-7	CASSWGGDRVGEQYF	TGCGCCAGCAGCTGGGGGGGGGACAGGGTAGGCGAGCAGTACTTC
-	TRBV6-1	-	TRBJ2-3	CASSVQGPFGGTDTQYF	TGTGCCAGCAGTGTACAGGGACCCTTCGGTGGCACAGATACGCAGTATTTT
-	TRBV2	-	TRBJ2-5	CASSEGGTFETQYF	TGTGCCAGCAGTGAAGGGGGGACTTTTGAGACCCAGTACTTC
-	TRBV7-2	TRBD2	TRBJ2-3	CASSLTSGGADTQYF	TGTGCCAGCAGCTTGACGAGCGGGGGGGCAGATACGCAGTATTTT
-	TRBV11-2	-	TRBJ1-1	CASSFGGRNTEAFF	TGTGCCAGCAGCTTCGGGGGGAGGAACACTGAAGCTTTCTTT
few	TRBV11-3	TRBD1	TRBJ1-2	CASSLDASLTGAYGYTF	TGTGCCAGCAGCTTAGATGCCTCCCTTACAGGGGCGTATGGCTACACCTTC
-	TRBV29-1	-	TRBJ1-2	CSVEAQYPANYGYTF	TGCAGCGTTGAAGCCCAGTATCCTGCTAACTATGGCTACACCTTC
-	TRBV19	TRBD1	TRBJ1-5	CASSFRDRGLSQPQHF	TGTGCCAGTAGTTTCCGGGACAGGGGGCTTAGTCAGCCCCAGCATTTT
-	TRBV18	TRBD1	TRBJ2-1	CASSATGDEQFF	TGTGCCAGCTCAGCCACAGGGGATGAGCAGTTCTTC
-	TRBV27	-	TRBJ2-5	CASTPGTGGRETQYF	TGTGCCAGCACCCCAGGGACTGGGGGGAGGGAGACCCAGTACTTC
-	TRBV6-5	TRBD1	TRBJ2-5	CASSYSYRGRETQYF	TGTGCCAGCAGTTACTCGTACAGGGGGAGAGAGACCCAGTACTTC
-	TRBV7-9	-	TRBJ1-6	CSSSSTARGSSYNSPLHF	TGTTCCAGCAGCTCTACTGCAAGGGGGAGCTCCTATAATTCACCCCTCCACTTT
-	TRBV27	-	TRBJ2-3	CASSLSPGDTQYF	TGTGCCAGCAGTTTGTCTCCCGGGGATACGCAGTATTTT
-	TRBV4-1	-	TRBJ1-1	CASSPWTFEANTEAFF	TGCGCCAGCAGCCCCTGGACATTCGAGGCGAACACTGAAGCTTTCTTT
-	TRBV5-8	TRBD2	TRBJ2-5	CASSFFPLAGVQETQYF	TGTGCCAGCAGCTTCTTTCCGCTAGCGGGGGTACAAGAGACCCAGTACTTC
-	TRBV5-1	-	TRBJ2-6	CASSLGLGANVLTF	TGCGCCAGCAGCTTGGGTCTTGGGGCCAACGTCCTGACTTTC
-	TRBV5-6	-	TRBJ1-1	CASSAVSVGNTEAFF	TGTGCCAGCAGTGCGGTGTCGGTTGGGAACACTGAAGCTTTCTTT
-	TRBV29-1	-	TRBJ1-1	CSVIRVGGTEAFF	TGCAGCGTTATCCGGGTGGGAGGCACTGAAGCTTTCTTT
-	TRBV4-2	-	TRBJ2-3	CASSQEEHSTDTQYF	TGTGCCAGCAGCCAAGAGGAGCATAGCACAGATACGCAGTATTTT
few	TRBV6-1	TRBD2	TRBJ2-7	CASSESGGTYEQYF	TGTGCCAGCAGTGAAAGCGGGGGAACCTACGAGCAGTACTTC
-	TRBV7-9	TRBD1	TRBJ1-1	CASSPDRRLDEAFF	TGTGCCAGCAGCCCGGACAGGAGGTTGGATGAAGCTTTCTTT
-	TRBV9	-	TRBJ2-4	CASSEEGRGNIQYF	TGTGCCAGCAGTGAGGAGGGGCGGGGAAACATTCAGTACTTC
-	TRBV7-8	TRBD2	TRBJ2-7	CASSPLAGGEYEQYF	TGTGCCAGCAGCCCGTTAGCGGGGGGCGAATACGAGCAGTACTTC
few	TRBV6-1	TRBD1	TRBJ1-1	CASTGGKGAVIEAFF	TGTGCCAGCACCGGAGGAAAGGGGGCAGTAATTGAAGCTTTCTTT
-	TRBV25-1	-	TRBJ1-4	CASSAWAGANEKLFF	TGTGCCAGCAGTGCCTGGGCGGGGGCTAATGAAAAACTGTTTTTT
-	TRBV27	-	TRBJ1-5	CAIRLRDQPQHF	TGTGCCATCCGCCTCAGGGATCAGCCCCAGCATTTT
-	TRBV5-8	-	TRBJ2-1	CASSLAGPALYNEQFF	TGTGCCAGCAGCTTGGCAGGCCCTGCCCTTTACAATGAGCAGTTCTTC
-	TRBV6-1	-	TRBJ1-1	CASSREGGGTEAFF	TGTGCCAGCAGTAGAGAGGGTGGAGGCACTGAAGCTTTCTTT
-	TRBV19	TRBD2	TRBJ2-1	CASSILRGDNNEQFF	TGTGCCAGTAGTATTTTGCGGGGGGATAACAATGAGCAGTTCTTC
-	TRBV7-6	-	TRBJ1-1	CASSNYVRVDGTEAFF	TGTGCCAGCAGCAATTACGTCAGGGTGGATGGCACTGAAGCTTTCTTT
-	TRBV5-6	-	TRBJ1-6	CASSLGTGLNSPLHF	TGTGCCAGCAGCTTGGGAACAGGGCTGAATTCACCCCTCCACTTT
-	TRBV5-6	TRBD2	TRBJ2-1	CASSSGLVRPHQSFF	TGTGCCAGCAGCTCGGGACTAGTTCGTCCCCATCAATCCTTCTTC
-	TRBV14	TRBD1	TRBJ1-2	CASSRLGQNNYGYTF	TGTGCCAGCAGCCGTCTGGGACAGAATAACTATGGCTACACCTTC
once	TRBV6-5	-	TRBJ2-2	CASSLGPLVRGELFF	TGTGCCAGCAGTTTAGGTCCGCTAGTTCGTGGGGAGCTGTTTTTT
-	TRBV11-2	TRBD2	TRBJ2-7	CASSFNSYTSASYEQYF	TGTGCCAGCAGCTTTAATTCGTACACTAGCGCTTCCTACGAGCAGTACTTC
-	TRBV6-5	-	TRBJ2-7	CASSSRRGIYEQYF	TGTGCCAGCAGTTCCCGCCGCGGTATTTACGAGCAGTACTTC
-	TRBV11-2	-	TRBJ1-1	CASSLERGTEAFF	TGTGCCAGCAGCTTAGAGCGGGGGACTGAAGCTTTCTTT
once	TRBV5-4	-	TRBJ1-1	CASSFDEWSTEAFF	TGTGCCAGCAGCTTTGACGAATGGAGTACTGAAGCTTTCTTT
few	TRBV2	TRBD2	TRBJ2-7	CASSDSRLAVYEQYF	TGTGCCAGCAGTGATTCGAGACTAGCGGTCTACGAGCAGTACTTC